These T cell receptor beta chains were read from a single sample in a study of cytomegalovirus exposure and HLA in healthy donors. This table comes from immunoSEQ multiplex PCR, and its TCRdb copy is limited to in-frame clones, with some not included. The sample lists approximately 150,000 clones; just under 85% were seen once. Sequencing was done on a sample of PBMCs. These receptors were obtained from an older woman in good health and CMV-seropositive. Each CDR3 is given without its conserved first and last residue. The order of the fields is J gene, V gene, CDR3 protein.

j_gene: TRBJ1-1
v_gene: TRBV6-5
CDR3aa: ASTLTGWNTEAF

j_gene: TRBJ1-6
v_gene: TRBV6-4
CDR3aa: ASSEGVGYNSPLH

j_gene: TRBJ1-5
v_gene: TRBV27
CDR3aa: ASRVGVDQPQH

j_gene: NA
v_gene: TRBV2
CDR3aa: ASRTNSGAYEQY

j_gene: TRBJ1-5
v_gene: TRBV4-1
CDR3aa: ASSQLISGIFPNQPQH

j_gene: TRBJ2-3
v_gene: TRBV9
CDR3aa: ASSLAAADTQY

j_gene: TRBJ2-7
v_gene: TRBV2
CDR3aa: ASSGGPSGMLREQY

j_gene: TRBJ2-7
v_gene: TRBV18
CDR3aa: ASSQDRDSYEQY

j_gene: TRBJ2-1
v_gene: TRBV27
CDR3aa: ASRVAGSRHEQF

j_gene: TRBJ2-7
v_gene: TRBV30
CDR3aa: AWSRGTSGIHEQY

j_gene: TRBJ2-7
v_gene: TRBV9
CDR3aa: ASSPSRASYEQY

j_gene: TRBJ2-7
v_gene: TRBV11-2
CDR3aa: ASSLAGQVLSYEQY

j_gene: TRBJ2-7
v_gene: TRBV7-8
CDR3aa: ASSLGGGRSYEQY

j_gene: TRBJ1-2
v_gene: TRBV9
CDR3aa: ASSVDGGSYGYT

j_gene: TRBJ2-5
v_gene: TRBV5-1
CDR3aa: ASSLTSGRQETQY

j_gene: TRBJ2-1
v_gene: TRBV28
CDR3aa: ASSKAQGRQF

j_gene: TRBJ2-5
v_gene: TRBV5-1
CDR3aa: ASRFGMVGLQETQY

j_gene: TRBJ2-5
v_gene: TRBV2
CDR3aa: ASSSRQAQETQY

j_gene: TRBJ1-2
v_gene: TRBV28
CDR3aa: ASSNVYGYT

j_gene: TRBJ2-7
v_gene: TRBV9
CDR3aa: ASSALAGDYEQY

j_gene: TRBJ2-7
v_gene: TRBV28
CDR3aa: ASSLQAGNYEQY

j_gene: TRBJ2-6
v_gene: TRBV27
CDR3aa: ASSLLGATGANVLT

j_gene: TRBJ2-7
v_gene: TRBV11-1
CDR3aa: ASSIDLSAYEQY

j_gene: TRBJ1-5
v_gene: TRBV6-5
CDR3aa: ASSWGGDQPQH

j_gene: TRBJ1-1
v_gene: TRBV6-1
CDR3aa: ASSRGHNTEAF

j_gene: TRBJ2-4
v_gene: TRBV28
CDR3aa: ASSLWGQGGEAKNIQY

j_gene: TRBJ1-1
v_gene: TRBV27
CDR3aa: ASSLTGWTEAF

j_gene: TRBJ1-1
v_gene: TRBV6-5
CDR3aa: ASSPGGKTEAF

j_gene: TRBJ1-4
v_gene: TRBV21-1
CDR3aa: ASSTWTGGNNEKLF

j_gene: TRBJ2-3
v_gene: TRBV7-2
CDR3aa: ASGRTAAPSTDTQY

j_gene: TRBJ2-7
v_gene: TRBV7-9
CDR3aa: ASSSGLAPYEQY

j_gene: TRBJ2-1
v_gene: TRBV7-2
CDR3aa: ASSLDGTSGRLQQF

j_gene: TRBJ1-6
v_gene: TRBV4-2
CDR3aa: ASSQDLGRENSPLH

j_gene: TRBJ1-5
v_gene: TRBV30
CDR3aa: AWNRERGQPQH

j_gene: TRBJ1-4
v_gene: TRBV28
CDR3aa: ATGTATNEKLF

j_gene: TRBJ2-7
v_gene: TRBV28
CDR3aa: ASSRQGGSSYEQY

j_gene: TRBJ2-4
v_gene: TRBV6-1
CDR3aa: ASSGSTGRMNIQY

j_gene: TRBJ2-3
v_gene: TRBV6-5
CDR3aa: ASSYRSGRAPDTQY

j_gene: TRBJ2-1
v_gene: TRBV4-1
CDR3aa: ASSQALGASGGYNEQF

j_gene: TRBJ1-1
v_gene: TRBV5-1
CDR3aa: ASSLPGLKEAF

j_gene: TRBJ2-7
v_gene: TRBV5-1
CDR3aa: ASRPGTLADEQY

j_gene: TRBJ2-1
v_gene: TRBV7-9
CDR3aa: ASDGQGFSGRTNEQF

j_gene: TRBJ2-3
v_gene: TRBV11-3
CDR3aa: ASSLSVGTGGTDTQY

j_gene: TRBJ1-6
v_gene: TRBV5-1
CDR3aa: ASSLAGANSPLH

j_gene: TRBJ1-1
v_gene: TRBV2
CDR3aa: ASSAGTGVPMTEAF

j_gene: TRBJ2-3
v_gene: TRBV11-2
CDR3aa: ASSLVPGGREDTQY

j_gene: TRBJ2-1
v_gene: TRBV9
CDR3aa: ASSIGTSWYNEQF

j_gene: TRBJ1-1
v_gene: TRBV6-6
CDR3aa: ASIGTGRAGPEAF

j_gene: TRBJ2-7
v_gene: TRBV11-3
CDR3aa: ASSPGTASHEQY

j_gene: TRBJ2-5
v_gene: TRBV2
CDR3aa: ASSEPLWTGDQETQY

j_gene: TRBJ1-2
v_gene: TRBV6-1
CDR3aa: ASSEGGGGSYGYT

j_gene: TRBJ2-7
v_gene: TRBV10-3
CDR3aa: AISGGQRSSYEQY

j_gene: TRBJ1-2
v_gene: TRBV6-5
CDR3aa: ASRYRGGYT

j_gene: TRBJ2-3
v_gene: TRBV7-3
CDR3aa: ASSPRGSEADTQY

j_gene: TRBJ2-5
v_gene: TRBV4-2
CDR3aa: ASSSPPTSGEETQY

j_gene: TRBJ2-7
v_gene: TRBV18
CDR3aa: ASSREGDEQY

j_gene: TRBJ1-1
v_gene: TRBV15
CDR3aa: ATSRRQGGTEAF

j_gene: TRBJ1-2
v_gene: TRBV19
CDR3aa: ASSMKAGGGYGYT

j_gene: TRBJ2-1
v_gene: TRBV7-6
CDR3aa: ASSLDTGTREQF